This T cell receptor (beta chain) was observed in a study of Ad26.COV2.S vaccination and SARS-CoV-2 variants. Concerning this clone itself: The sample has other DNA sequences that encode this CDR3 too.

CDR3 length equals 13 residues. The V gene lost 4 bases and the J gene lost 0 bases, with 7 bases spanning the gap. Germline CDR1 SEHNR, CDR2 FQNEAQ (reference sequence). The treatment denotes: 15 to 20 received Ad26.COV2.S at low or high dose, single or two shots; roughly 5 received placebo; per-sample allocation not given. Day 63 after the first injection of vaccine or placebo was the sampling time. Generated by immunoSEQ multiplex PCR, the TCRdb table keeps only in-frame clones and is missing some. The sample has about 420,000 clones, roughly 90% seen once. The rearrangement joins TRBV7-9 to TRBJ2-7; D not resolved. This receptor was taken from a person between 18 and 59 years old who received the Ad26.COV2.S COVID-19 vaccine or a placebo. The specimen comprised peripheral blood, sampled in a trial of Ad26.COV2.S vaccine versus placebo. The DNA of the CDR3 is TGTGCCAGCAGCTCCGGTCCCTCCTACGAGCAGTACTTC. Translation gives CASSSGPSYEQYF.